Listed here are 32 T cell receptor beta chains from one sample, sequenced in a study of T cell responses to AZD1222 COVID-19 vaccine. Here immunoSEQ multiplex PCR was the method, and the copy in TCRdb shows in-frame clones only, minus some. The data show roughly 120,000 clones, approximately 86% seen once. The input for sequencing was peripheral blood, taken 28 days after the second AZD1222 dose. The receptor set was obtained from an adult who received the AZD1222 COVID-19 vaccine.

In its sample, this clone was seen once. The V gene is TRBV9, the J gene TRBJ1-3, with D uncertain. This CDR3 spans 13 amino acids. V gave up 3 bases and J gave up 5 bases, with 9 bases separating them. Per the germline V gene, CDR1 is SGDLS and CDR2 is YYNGEE. Here the CDR3 reads CASSADWRNTIYF. CDR3 nucleotide sequence: TGTGCCAGCAGCGCAGACTGGAGAAACACCATATATTTT.

The chain joins TRBV6-4 to TRBJ2-6; 8 bases fit TRBD1. V lost 10 bases and J lost 1; bases outside the gene matches: 6. The CDR3 is made up of 15 amino acids. Germline CDR1 reads MRHNA; CDR2 reads SNTAGT. CDR3 sequence reads: CATRDRHSGANVLTF. The DNA of the CDR3 is TGTGCCACTCGGGACAGGCATTCTGGGGCCAACGTCCTGACTTTC.

The chain has TRBV28 and TRBJ1-6, with 7 positions matching TRBD1. The CDR3 has 15 amino acids. The V gene end was trimmed by 2 bases and the J gene end by 6 bases; junction bases not matched to a gene: 4. The V gene's germline CDR1 is MDHEN and CDR2 SYDVKM. CDR3 in amino acids: CASSLTWDSNSPLHF. For the CDR3, the DNA is TGTGCCAGCAGTTTAACTTGGGACAGTAATTCACCCCTCCACTTT. Using reference TRBV28 and TRBJ1-6 for the parts outside the CDR3, the full variable domain is DVKVTQSSRYLVKRTGEKVFLECVQDMDHENMFWYRQDPGLGLRLIYFSYDVKMKEKGDIPEGYSVSREKKERFSLILESASTNQTSMYLCASSLTWDSNSPLHFGNGTRLTVT.

This rearrangement joins TRBV5-1 to TRBJ1-1; the D is unclear. The CDR3 has 13 residues. Germline CDR1 is SGHRS and CDR2 is YFSETQ. Deletions cut 0 bases from V and 0 bases from J, with 3 bases between. This CDR3 reads CASSLELNTEAFF. CDR3 sequence (DNA): TGCGCCAGCAGCTTGGAGTTGAACACTGAAGCTTTCTTT.

The genes are TRBV29-1 and TRBJ2-5, with 16 bases lining up with TRBD2. The germline gives CDR1 SQVTM, CDR2 ANQGSEA. After removal of 4 bases from V and 5 bases from J, the junction contained 4 bases not matched to a gene. The CDR3 loop spans 15 amino acids. The CDR3 region is CSVVGLAGGPETQYF. The CDR3 DNA reads as TGCAGCGTTGTGGGACTAGCGGGGGGGCCGGAGACCCAGTACTTC.

The chain combines TRBV7-9 with TRBJ1-1, with no clear D. The CDR3 is 13 residues long. The germline V and J ends were trimmed by 2 bases and 4 bases, with 8 bases remaining between them. Germline values: CDR1 SEHNR, CDR2 FQNEAQ (reference sequence). CDR3 residues: CASSLSGGTEAFF. DNA of the CDR3: TGTGCCAGCAGCTTATCTGGTGGCACTGAAGCTTTCTTT.

This clone was counted only a few times. V and J are TRBV4-1 and TRBJ2-5; maybe TRBD2 (7 bases). Germline-derived CDR1 and CDR2 are MGHRA and YSYEKL. Deletions cut 1 base from V and 5 bases from J, with 17 bases between. This CDR3 has 16 amino acids. CDR3 DNA: TGCGCCAGCAGCCAAGGAATATCCGCGGGGGCGGAGACCCAGTACTTC. Translated: CASSQGISAGAETQYF.

CDR3 region: CASRLSATNEKLFF. The CDR3 DNA sequence: TGTGCCAGTCGACTGTCAGCAACTAATGAAAAACTGTTTTTT. The gene calls are TRBV7-9 and TRBJ1-4; D ambiguous. Looked up from germline, CDR1 is SEHNR and CDR2 is FQNEAQ (reference sequence). This CDR3 contains 14 residues. V lost 9 bases and J 0 bases, leaving 11 bases between the germline ends.

The CDR3 protein is CASSFIGSNTEAFF. The CDR3 nucleotides read TGCGCCAGCAGCTTCATCGGCTCCAACACTGAAGCTTTCTTT. V usage is TRBV5-1 and J usage is TRBJ1-1; D is ambiguous. The CDR3 sequence is 14 residues long. The V gene lost 2 bases and the J gene lost 2 bases, with 10 bases spanning the gap. Germline V gene data show CDR1 as SGHRS and CDR2 as YFSETQ.

The genes are TRBV18 and TRBJ1-6; a weak D match, TRBD1 (6 bases). This CDR3 spans 16 amino acids. Germline CDR1 reads KGHSH; CDR2 reads LQKENI. The V end was cut by 3 bases, the J end by 5 bases, with 14 bases between. CDR3 bases: TGTGCCAGCTCACCCATTGGGGGACAAGATAATTCACCCCTCCACTTT. It codes for CASSPIGGQDNSPLHF.

The chain employs TRBV9 and TRBJ2-5; D gene unclear. Germline V gives CDR1 SGDLS, CDR2 YYNGEE. The V and J ends lost 1 base and 7 bases respectively, with 14 bases between them. This CDR3 is built from 14 residues. In DNA, the CDR3 is TGTGCCAGCAGCGTACAAAATGCCGCTGGGACCCAGTACTTC. Protein: CASSVQNAAGTQYF. The variable domain in full, with the rest retrieved from reference TRBV9 and TRBJ2-5, is DSGVTQTPKHLITATGQRVTLRCSPRSGDLSVYWYQQSLDQGLQFLIQYYNGEERAKGNILERFSAQQFPDLHSELNLSSLELGDSALYFCASSVQNAAGTQYFGPGTRLLVL.

The chain employs TRBV7-2 and TRBJ1-3, with 8 bases that match TRBD1. Trimming at V came to 4 bases and at J to 4 bases, leaving 3 bases not matched to a gene. CDR1 is SGHTA and CDR2 is FQGNSA in the germline V gene. The CDR3 sequence is 14 residues long. The CDR3 protein is CASSSGQGGNTIYF. The CDR3, as DNA: TGTGCCAGCAGCTCTGGACAGGGCGGAAACACCATATATTTT.

The chain carries TRBV11-2 and TRBJ1-5; 7 bases match TRBD1. The V gene end was trimmed by 2 bases and the J gene end by 4 bases; junction bases not matched to a gene: 5. The CDR3 sequence is 15 residues long. Germline lookup yields CDR1 SGHAT and CDR2 FQNNGV. The CDR3 here is CASSLLDRSNQPQHF. The CDR3 DNA reads as TGTGCCAGCAGCTTACTGGACAGGTCTAATCAGCCCCAGCATTTT.

The rearrangement links TRBV7-6 to TRBJ2-2; the match to TRBD2 covers 9 bases. CDR3 length: 19 amino acids. Unmatched junction bases numbered 15, after V lost 5 bases and J lost 2 bases. The germline V gene has CDR1 SGHVS and CDR2 FNYEAQ. The CDR3 DNA reads TGTGCCAGCAGCCAAAGTGTTCGCGGGGGGGTAGGAAACACCGGGGAGCTGTTTTTT. This sequence encodes CASSQSVRGGVGNTGELFF.

The J gene is TRBJ2-3, the V gene TRBV12-3 or TRBV12-4; D uncertain. The CDR3 contains 13 residues. V was pared by 5 bases and J by 7 bases, with 13 bases between. The CDR3 here is CASSGDLGNTQYF. As DNA, the CDR3 is TGTGCCAGCAGTGGAGATCTAGGGAATACGCAGTATTTT.

This chain joins TRBV6-5 and TRBJ1-5, with TRBD1 identical over 7 bases. The germline V gene encodes CDR1 MNHEY and CDR2 SVGAGI. The CDR3 length is 15 residues. The junction had 5 bases not matched to a gene; V was cut back by 4 bases and J by 2 bases. In DNA, the CDR3 is TGTGCCAGCAGTTCACAGGGGATGGGCAATCAGCCCCAGCATTTT. Protein product: CASSSQGMGNQPQHF.

The chain is built from TRBV3-1 (or the pseudogene TRBV3-2) and TRBJ2-2; D is uncertain. This CDR3 has 15 amino acids. Germline CDR1 reads LGHDT; CDR2 reads YNNKEL (reference sequence). Trimming pared 2 bases from V and 4 bases from J, leaving 11 bases between. The CDR3 reads CASSQRLTPTGELFF. The CDR3 nucleotides read TGTGCCAGCAGCCAAAGGCTGACACCCACCGGGGAGCTGTTTTTT.

The chain couples TRBV6-1 to TRBJ2-7; 11 nucleotides line up with TRBD2. The germline CDR1 and CDR2 sequences are MNHNS and SASEGT. V shed 2 bases and J 3 bases; nucleotides not matched to a gene: 3. The CDR3 is 15 residues long. As DNA, the CDR3 is TGTGCCAGCAGTGAAACTAGCGGGGGCTTCTACGAGCAGTACTTC. Encoded protein: CASSETSGGFYEQYF.

This clone occurred once. V usage is TRBV27 and J usage is TRBJ1-2; perhaps TRBD1 as D (6 bases). The germline V and J ends were trimmed by 6 bases and 5 bases, with 22 bases remaining between them. Germline loops: CDR1 MNHEY, CDR2 SMNVEV (reference sequence). This CDR3 has 16 residues. The CDR3 DNA follows: TGTGCCAGCAGACCCAACCCCGGGAACAGGGAATATGGCTACACCTTC. Amino acid sequence: CASRPNPGNREYGYTF.

The table lists this clone with a few counts. The chain links TRBV5-1 to TRBJ1-1; TRBD1 matches at 8 bases. There are 15 residues in the CDR3. With V trimmed by 5 bases and J by 2 bases, 8 bases remained unmatched. Germline values: CDR1 SGHRS, CDR2 YFSETQ. The CDR3 DNA is TGCGCCAGCAGAAGGAATGGACAGGGTAACACTGAAGCTTTCTTT. Protein product: CASRRNGQGNTEAFF.

V gene TRBV19 combines with J gene TRBJ2-3; unclear D gene. This CDR3 comprises 15 residues. CDR1 and CDR2 (germline): LNHDA, SQIVND (reference sequence). The germline V and J ends were trimmed by 3 bases and 0 bases, with 10 bases remaining between them. The CDR3, as DNA: TGTGCCAGTAGTATTGGCCTGGCTAGCACAGATACGCAGTATTTT. This encodes CASSIGLASTDTQYF.

The chain couples TRBV30 to TRBJ1-4; D might be TRBD1 (5 bases). The V end lost 3 bases, the J end lost 8 bases, and 13 bases lay between the germline ends. Per the germline V gene, CDR1 is GTSNPN and CDR2 is SVGIG (reference sequence). The CDR3 length is 13 residues. The CDR3 bases are TGTGCCTGGAGGGAACCGGGGCTCGAAAAACTGTTTTTT. Translating it yields CAWREPGLEKLFF.

The chain uses TRBV29-1 and TRBJ2-6; 7 nucleotides match TRBD1. The CDR3 loop spans 15 amino acids. V shed 4 bases and J 2 bases; nucleotides not matched to a gene: 5. The germline V gene has CDR1 SQVTM and CDR2 ANQGSEA. As DNA, the CDR3 is TGCAGCGTTGGGACAGGTTCCACTGGGGCCAACGTCCTGACTTTC. Its protein is CSVGTGSTGANVLTF.

The chain couples TRBV11-2 to TRBJ1-1, with D unresolved. The V and J ends lost 1 base and 8 bases respectively, with 14 bases between them. From germline, CDR1 is SGHAT and CDR2 FQNNGV. This CDR3 contains 14 residues. The CDR3 DNA reads as TGTGCCAGCAGCTTAGGGTCGGGCTTAGCCGAAGCTTTCTTT. It translates to CASSLGSGLAEAFF.

The CDR3 loop is CASSITGYEQYF. CDR3 DNA: TGTGCCAGCAGCATTACAGGCTACGAGCAGTACTTC. This sequence joins TRBV11-3 and TRBJ2-7; tentative D call: TRBD1 (5 bases). The germline V gene has CDR1 SGHNT and CDR2 YENEEA. Trimming took off 5 bases at V and 3 bases at J, with 8 bases between the two ends. The CDR3 is 12 residues long.

The gene calls are TRBV28 and TRBJ1-2; D unresolved. Germline V gene sequence: CDR1 MDHEN, CDR2 SYDVKM. V was pared by 3 bases and J by 3 bases, with 8 bases between. The CDR3 is made up of 13 amino acids. The CDR3 reads CASSLRTDYGYTF. DNA for the CDR3: TGTGCCAGCAGTTTGAGGACGGACTATGGCTACACCTTC.

The count of this clone is one. The chain uses TRBV18 and TRBJ1-5; 7 nucleotides match TRBD1. Germline V CDR1 and CDR2: KGHSH, LQKENI. The J segment lost 2 bases and the V segment lost 1 base, leaving 2 bases of the junction unmatched. This CDR3 has 15 residues. The CDR3 loop reads CASSPQGAGNQPQHF. The DNA of the CDR3 is TGTGCCAGCTCACCACAGGGGGCTGGCAATCAGCCCCAGCATTTT.

The chain recombines TRBV11-3 with TRBJ2-7; TRBD2 agrees at 10 bases. The junction had 1 base not matched to a gene; V was cut back by 1 base and J by 4 bases. Germline V CDR1 and CDR2: SGHNT, YENEEA. This CDR3 spans 14 amino acids. The CDR3 sequence is CASSLGAGGYEQYF. CDR3 in DNA: TGTGCCAGCAGCTTAGGAGCGGGGGGGTACGAGCAGTACTTC. The full variable domain, completed using reference TRBV11-3 and TRBJ2-7, is EAGVVQSPRYKIIEKKQPVAFWCNPISGHNTLYWYLQNLGQGPELLIRYENEEAVDDSQLPKDRFSAERLKGVDSTLKIQPAELGDSAVYLCASSLGAGGYEQYFGPGTRLTVT.

CDR3 amino acids: CACSDSHSYEQYF. DNA of the CDR3: TGTGCCTGTTCCGACAGTCACTCCTACGAGCAGTACTTC. The chain couples TRBV30 to TRBJ2-7; tentative D call: TRBD1 (5 bases). Germline V lookup: CDR1 GTSNPN, CDR2 SVGIG (reference sequence). CDR3 length: 13 amino acids. The V end was cut by 6 bases, the J end by 0 bases, with 12 bases between. Drawing the rest from reference TRBV30 and TRBJ2-7, the complete variable domain is SQTIHQWPATLVQPVGSPLSLECTVEGTSNPNLYWYRQAAGRGLQLLFYSVGIGQISSEVPQNLSASRPQDRQFILSSKKLLLSDSGFYLCACSDSHSYEQYFGPGTRLTVT.

The J gene is TRBJ2-7, the V gene TRBV7-9; 10 bases line up with TRBD1. This CDR3 is 14 amino acids long. Unmatched junction bases numbered 1, after V lost 3 bases and J lost 2 bases. Germline loops: CDR1 SEHNR, CDR2 FQNEAQ (reference sequence). The CDR3 here is CASSFGTGAYEQYF. DNA for the CDR3: TGTGCCAGCAGCTTTGGGACAGGGGCCTACGAGCAGTACTTC.

This rearrangement joins TRBV7-6 to TRBJ2-1; D might be TRBD2 (5 bases). V was trimmed by 1 base and J by 8 bases, leaving 12 bases between them. Germline CDR1 reads SGHVS; CDR2 reads FNYEAQ. The CDR3 is 14 amino acids. The CDR3 loop reads CASSLEPGGYEQFF. The CDR3 nucleotides are TGTGCCAGCAGCTTAGAACCTGGAGGTTATGAGCAGTTCTTC.

CDR3 sequence (DNA): TGCGCCAGCAGCTTTGGCCAGGGGAACGAGCAGTACTTC. This sequence encodes CASSFGQGNEQYF. V gene TRBV5-1 combines with J gene TRBJ2-7, with D possibly TRBD1 on 6 matching bases. CDR3 length equals 13 residues. Germline V gene sequence: CDR1 SGHRS, CDR2 YFSETQ. Trimming cost V 2 bases and J 5 bases, with 11 bases left between them.